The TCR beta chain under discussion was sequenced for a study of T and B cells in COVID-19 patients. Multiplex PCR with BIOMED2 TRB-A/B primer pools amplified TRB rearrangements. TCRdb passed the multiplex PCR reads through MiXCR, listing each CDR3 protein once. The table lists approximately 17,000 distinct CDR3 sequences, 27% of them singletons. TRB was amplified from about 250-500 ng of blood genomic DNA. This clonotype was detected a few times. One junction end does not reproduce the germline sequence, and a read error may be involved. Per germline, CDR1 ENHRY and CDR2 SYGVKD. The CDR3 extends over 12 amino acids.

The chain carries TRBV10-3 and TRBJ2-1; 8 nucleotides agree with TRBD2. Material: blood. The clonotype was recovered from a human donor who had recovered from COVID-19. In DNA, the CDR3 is TGCGCCAGTGCTGTACTAGCGGTTGAGCAGTTCTTC. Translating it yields CASAVLAVEQFF.